Below, 26 T cell receptor beta chains from the same sample are listed, as sequenced in a study of T cells in Graves' hyperthyroidism and ophthalmopathy. Authors of the study amplified TCR beta CDR3 regions from RNA transcripts. Using the HTBI primer set, a first-round RT-PCR was run on the TCR CDR3. A single record per CDR3 protein comes from TCRdb applying MiXCR to the multiplex PCR reads. The data hold 250,000 to 300,000 distinct CDR3 sequences, with around 15% observed a single time. Sequences were obtained from blood. The receptors here all came from a woman in her forties with Graves' hyperthyroidism.

This clonotype was recorded many times. The chain is built from TRBV2 and TRBJ1-5, with D unresolved. Germline V gene data show CDR1 as SNHLY and CDR2 as FYNNEI. The CDR3 has 13 amino acids. V was pared by 4 bases and J by 6 bases, with 10 bases between. CDR3 in amino acids: CASSAQAFQPQHF. DNA of the CDR3: TGTGCCAGCAGTGCCCAGGCATTTCAGCCCCAGCATTTT. Based on the CDR3 plus reference TRBV2 and TRBJ1-5, the full variable domain is EPEVTQTPSHQVTQMGQEVILRCVPISNHLYFYWYRQILGQKVEFLVSFYNNEISEKSEIFDDQFSVERPDGSNFTLKIRSTKLEDSAMYFCASSAQAFQPQHFGDGTRLSIL.

The sample holds a few counts of this clonotype. J is TRBJ1-6 and V is TRBV19, with no clear D. Germline V CDR1 and CDR2: LNHDA, SQIVND (reference sequence). CDR3 length: 13 residues. V dropped 3 bases and J dropped 7 bases, with 7 bases sitting between them. The DNA of the CDR3 is TGTGCCAGTAGTATCACGGCGAATTCACCCCTCCACTTT. Encoded protein: CASSITANSPLHF.

This clonotype was picked up many times. The rearrangement links TRBV2 to TRBJ1-3; perhaps TRBD1 as D (5 bases). Germline CDR1 SNHLY, CDR2 FYNNEI. The CDR3 covers 14 residues. Trimming left V 8 bases short and J 3 bases short, with 14 bases between. The CDR3 nucleotides read TGTGCCAGCGGGGCGTCGACGTATGGAAACACCATATATTTT. Translated, it gives CASGASTYGNTIYF.

Here the CDR3 reads CASLKGRGTEAFF. The CDR3 DNA reads TGTGCCAGCTTAAAAGGGAGGGGCACTGAAGCTTTCTTT. The V and J genes are TRBV7-9 and TRBJ1-1, with D perhaps TRBD1 (5 bases). The CDR3 has 13 amino acids. V dropped 8 bases and J dropped 4 bases, with 14 bases sitting between them. Germline V CDR1 and CDR2: SEHNR, FQNEAQ (reference sequence).

The chain combines TRBV14 with TRBJ2-1; 7 bases are a match to TRBD2. This CDR3 is built from 14 residues. V lost 8 bases to trimming and J lost 9 bases; unmatched junction nucleotides: 13. The germline V gene encodes CDR1 SGHDN and CDR2 FVKESK. Here the CDR3 reads CASELGGGPTEQFF. The CDR3 nucleotides read TGTGCCAGCGAGTTGGGCGGGGGACCAACTGAGCAGTTCTTC.

This clonotype was detected ten times or more. The rearrangement joins TRBV2 to TRBJ2-3; 8 bases are a match to TRBD2. The germline CDR1 and CDR2 sequences are SNHLY and FYNNEI. J lost 2 bases, V lost 6 bases, and 7 bases had no gene match. The CDR3 is made up of 15 amino acids. CDR3 amino acids: CASRATSADTDTQYF. The CDR3 DNA follows: TGTGCCAGCAGGGCGACTAGCGCGGACACAGATACGCAGTATTTT. Looking up the rest from reference TRBV2 and TRBJ2-3 gives the full variable domain: EPEVTQTPSHQVTQMGQEVILRCVPISNHLYFYWYRQILGQKVEFLVSFYNNEISEKSEIFDDQFSVERPDGSNFTLKIRSTKLEDSAMYFCASRATSADTDTQYFGPGTRLTVL.

In its sample, this clonotype was seen many times. J is TRBJ2-4 and V is TRBV13; 9 bases align to TRBD1. CDR1 is PRHDT and CDR2 is FYEKMQ in the germline V gene (reference sequence). Trimming removed 0 bases from V and 7 bases from J; junction bases left unmatched: 4. The CDR3 covers 15 residues. CDR3 coding DNA: TGTGCCAGCAGCTTAGGGGGACAGGGAATGAACATTCAGTACTTC. Translation gives CASSLGGQGMNIQYF.

This rearrangement joins TRBV7-2 to TRBJ1-2, with D possibly matching TRBD1 (6 bases). Trimming removed 5 bases from V and 8 bases from J, with 15 bases in between. CDR1 SGHTA and CDR2 FQGNSA come from the germline V gene. The CDR3 length is 13 residues. This CDR3 reads CASSPSGAEGYTF. The CDR3 nucleotides are TGTGCCAGCAGCCCCTCAGGGGCGGAGGGCTACACCTTC.

The chain uses TRBV4-2 and TRBJ2-7, with 8 bases fitting TRBD2. The CDR3 extends over 17 amino acids. V was clipped by 0 bases and J by 2 bases; unmatched bases: 9. CDR1 LGHNA and CDR2 YNFKEQ come from the germline V gene. The CDR3 loop reads CASSQDLSGSRAYEQYF. CDR3 coding DNA: TGTGCCAGCAGCCAAGACCTCAGCGGGAGTCGGGCCTACGAGCAGTACTTC.

The chain links TRBV15 to TRBJ2-3; TRBD1 matches at 11 bases. This CDR3 has 15 residues. J was trimmed by 4 bases and V by 3 bases; bases with no gene match: 3. The V gene's germline CDR1 is LNHNV and CDR2 YYDKDF (reference sequence). DNA for the CDR3: TGTGCCACCAGCAGCCGGGACAGGGGGTCAGATACGCAGTATTTT. Translated, it gives CATSSRDRGSDTQYF.

The chain has TRBV5-6 and TRBJ1-2; maybe TRBD1 (6 bases). Germline CDR1 SGHDT, CDR2 YYEEEE. V lost 0 bases, J lost 8 bases, and 11 bases lay in between. This CDR3 has 13 residues. The CDR3 DNA reads TGTGCCAGCAGCTTGGTGGGGGCGGGAGGCTACACCTTC. Residues: CASSLVGAGGYTF.

The table lists this clonotype with a few counts. At one end, the junction sequence differs from germline, possibly due to a read error. J is TRBJ1-1 and V is TRBV10-3; 10 positions agree with TRBD1. Germline V lookup: CDR1 ENHRY, CDR2 SYGVKD. The CDR3 covers 16 residues. The CDR3, as DNA: TGTGCCATCGGTGAGTACAAGACAGGGGGCAGTGGTGAAGCTTTCTTT. This sequence encodes CAIGEYKTGGSGEAFF.

This clonotype was seen a handful of times. V gene TRBV19 combines with J gene TRBJ1-3; D not resolved. CDR1 is LNHDA and CDR2 is SQIVND in the germline V gene (reference sequence). The CDR3 loop spans 15 amino acids. Trimming removed 7 bases from V and 8 bases from J, with 21 bases in between. CDR3 protein: CASTTSQDVRHTIYF. CDR3 DNA sequence: TGTGCCAGTACCACGAGCCAGGATGTACGGCACACCATATATTTT. Using reference TRBV19 and TRBJ1-3 for the parts outside the CDR3, the full variable domain is DGGITQSPKYLFRKEGQNVTLSCEQNLNHDAMYWYRQDPGQGLRLIYYSQIVNDFQKGDIAEGYSVSREKKESFPLTVTSAQKNPTAFYLCASTTSQDVRHTIYFGEGSWLTVV.

This clonotype was seen at least ten times. The chain recombines TRBV6-1 with TRBJ1-2; D gene uncertain. CDR3 length: 13 amino acids. Germline V gene sequence: CDR1 MNHNS, CDR2 SASEGT. V lost 5 bases and J 5 bases, leaving 12 bases between the germline ends. CDR3 bases: TGTGCCAGCAGTTTCAACAAGGATTATGGCTACACCTTC. Residues: CASSFNKDYGYTF.

Details on this clonotype: Because the CDR3's place on the DNA is in doubt, the DNA is left out and the CDR3 is given as listed by TCRdb. This rearrangement joins TRBV11-3 to TRBJ2-3; the D segment call TRBD2 is taken from the table without a DNA check. The germline CDR1 and CDR2 sequences are SGHNT and YENEEA. The CDR3 has 17 amino acids, counting both end residues. This CDR3 reads CASRDSGELFFGDTQYF.

V is TRBV11-3 and J is TRBJ2-3, with 12 bases matching TRBD2. The CDR3 is made up of 15 amino acids. The V gene end was trimmed by 3 bases and the J gene end by 8 bases; junction bases not matched to a gene: 6. Germline CDR1 SGHNT, CDR2 YENEEA. DNA of the CDR3: TGTGCCAGCAGCTTCACGACTAGCGGGAGTCGTACGCAGTATTTT. This gives the protein CASSFTTSGSRTQYF. Full variable domain (outside the CDR3, taken from reference TRBV11-3 and TRBJ2-3): EAGVVQSPRYKIIEKKQPVAFWCNPISGHNTLYWYLQNLGQGPELLIRYENEEAVDDSQLPKDRFSAERLKGVDSTLKIQPAELGDSAVYLCASSFTTSGSRTQYFGPGTRLTVL.

This clonotype appeared many times. The J gene is TRBJ1-5, the V gene TRBV12-3 or TRBV12-4, with D hard to call. Trimming removed 8 bases at V and 1 base at J, with 9 bases between. This CDR3 is built from 13 residues. CDR3 DNA sequence: TGTGCCAGCCGTATAAACAGCAATCAGCCCCAGCATTTT. Its translation: CASRINSNQPQHF.

In DNA, the CDR3 is TGTGCCAGCAGCTTGATCGCGCTAGCGGTCTCCTACGAGCAGTACTTC. Its translation is CASSLIALAVSYEQYF. The V gene is TRBV11-2, the J gene TRBJ2-7, with 7 bases lining up with TRBD2. The germline gives CDR1 SGHAT, CDR2 FQNNGV. V dropped 3 bases and J dropped 0; count of bases not matched to a gene: 8. CDR3 size: 16 residues.

The V gene is TRBV10-3, the J gene TRBJ1-2; perhaps TRBD1 as D (6 bases). V lost 3 bases and J lost 0, with 11 bases in between. CDR3 length: 15 amino acids. CDR1 and CDR2 (germline): ENHRY, SYGVKD. CDR3 region: CAISETGITNYGYTF. CDR3 bases: TGTGCCATCAGTGAAACAGGGATAACTAACTATGGCTACACCTTC.

The CDR3 nucleotides are TGTGCCAGCAGTTGGGCCGGACTAGCGGGAGTCTACGAGCAGTACTTC. This sequence encodes CASSWAGLAGVYEQYF. The V call is TRBV28, the J call TRBJ2-7; TRBD2 agrees at 13 bases. This CDR3 spans 16 amino acids. Looked up from germline, CDR1 is MDHEN and CDR2 is SYDVKM. V lost 4 bases to trimming and J lost 3 bases; unmatched junction nucleotides: 6.

This clonotype was seen at least ten times. V and J are TRBV5-1 and TRBJ2-3, with 7 bases matching TRBD2. Germline CDR1 is SGHRS and CDR2 is YFSETQ. The J segment lost 1 base and the V segment lost 4 bases, leaving 9 bases of the junction unmatched. The CDR3 consists of 16 residues. The CDR3 sequence is CASSPIGAGGTDTQYF. The CDR3 nucleotides read TGCGCCAGCAGCCCGATCGGGGCGGGAGGCACAGATACGCAGTATTTT.

This clonotype was picked up many times. The gene calls are TRBV20-1 and TRBJ2-7, with 7 bases that match TRBD2. This CDR3 is built from 13 residues. Germline V gene data show CDR1 as DFQATT and CDR2 as SNEGSKA (reference sequence). J gave up 2 bases and V 7 bases, and 8 bases lay outside the gene matches. The CDR3 DNA sequence: TGCAGTGGGCCTAGCGGCGAGGCCTACGAGCAGTACTTC. It is translated as CSGPSGEAYEQYF.

The chain combines TRBV20-1 with TRBJ2-3; 8 bases align to TRBD2. Germline values: CDR1 DFQATT, CDR2 SNEGSKA (reference sequence). The CDR3 loop spans 17 amino acids. V shed 0 bases, J shed 2 bases, and the junction held 10 bases outside the gene matches. The CDR3 region is CSARDALIAGNTDTQYF. The CDR3 DNA sequence: TGCAGTGCTAGAGATGCCCTAATAGCGGGAAACACAGATACGCAGTATTTT.

This clonotype was counted between two and nine times. The gene calls are TRBV5-1 and TRBJ2-1, with TRBD2 matching 7 bases. J gave up 8 bases and V 0 bases, and 2 bases lay outside the gene matches. This CDR3 has 13 residues. The V gene's germline CDR1 is SGHRS and CDR2 YFSETQ. The CDR3 DNA sequence: TGCGCCAGCAGCTTGGGGACTAGGGATGAGCAGTTCTTC. This sequence encodes CASSLGTRDEQFF.

This clonotype is labeled medium-sized. The J gene is TRBJ2-5, the V gene TRBV28, with 8 bases matching TRBD1. V dropped 5 bases and J dropped 5; count of bases not matched to a gene: 4. The CDR3 has 13 residues. From germline, CDR1 is MDHEN and CDR2 SYDVKM. The CDR3 protein is CASSPTGGETQYF. For the CDR3, the DNA is TGTGCCAGCAGTCCCACAGGGGGGGAGACCCAGTACTTC.

This clonotype was seen a few times. V and J are TRBV19 and TRBJ2-7, with D possibly being TRBD2 (7 bases). This CDR3 comprises 14 residues. The germline gives CDR1 LNHDA, CDR2 SQIVND (reference sequence). Between the trimmed V and J ends, which lost 4 bases and 3 bases, there was a span of 13 bases. CDR3 region: CASSKGGDNYEQYF. CDR3 DNA: TGTGCCAGTAGTAAGGGGGGGGATAACTACGAGCAGTACTTC.